The present T cell receptor beta chain was sequenced within a study of blood T cell repertoires in COVID-19. At the level of the study: Nucleic acid was either cDNA or gDNA, and it came from T cells, B-cell-depleted T cells, or PBMCs.

The ends were cut back, 4 bases at V and 1 base at J, with 10 bases in the middle. The V gene's germline CDR1 is MGHRA and CDR2 YSYEKL. This CDR3 is built from 14 residues. For this clone: Other DNA sequences in the sample encode the same CDR3.

Profiling relied on immunoSEQ multiplex PCR, and the TCRdb table lists in-frame clones only, not all of them. There are 90,000 or so clones in the sample; about 90% occur only once, and roughly 1.8% lies in the top ten. The rearrangement uses TRBV4-1 and TRBJ2-5, with D maybe TRBD2 (6 bases). This TCR derives from a human donor with active COVID-19. The donor label of this sample is uncertain. The sample consisted of peripheral blood. The CDR3 DNA reads TGCGCCAGCAGCCCCGGGGGACCCCAAGAGACCCAGTACTTC. Translating it yields CASSPGGPQETQYF.